The 30 T cell receptor beta chains below come from one sample, sequenced in a study of blood T cell repertoires in COVID-19. Here immunoSEQ multiplex PCR was the method, and the copy in TCRdb shows in-frame clones only, minus some. The data contain about 480,000 clones, 80% to 90% of them singletons. The sequencing input was peripheral blood. The receptors derive from a woman aged 25 to 45 with acute or convalescent COVID-19.

The chain links TRBV28 to TRBJ2-3; possibly TRBD2 for D (6 bases). Germline CDR1 reads MDHEN; CDR2 reads SYDVKM. This CDR3 has 17 residues. V was shortened by 7 bases and J by 2 bases, with 22 bases between the two germline ends. This chain's CDR3 is CASTLTPAGSITDTQYF. CDR3 DNA: TGTGCCAGCACCCTCACCCCTGCGGGGTCAATCACAGATACGCAGTATTTT. The complete variable domain, with remaining parts taken from reference TRBV28 and TRBJ2-3, reads DVKVTQSSRYLVKRTGEKVFLECVQDMDHENMFWYRQDPGLGLRLIYFSYDVKMKEKGDIPEGYSVSREKKERFSLILESASTNQTSMYLCASTLTPAGSITDTQYFGPGTRLTVL.

This chain joins TRBV9 and TRBJ1-6; TRBD1 is a possible D gene (6 bases). The CDR3 contains 14 residues. Germline V lookup: CDR1 SGDLS, CDR2 YYNGEE. V lost 4 bases, J lost 7 bases, and 12 bases lay in between. The CDR3 DNA reads TGTGCCAGCAGCACACAGGGTTTGAATTCACCCCTCCACTTT. It translates to CASSTQGLNSPLHF.

The chain couples TRBV20-1 to TRBJ1-5; D call uncertain. The V gene lost 3 bases and the J gene lost 3 bases, with 9 bases spanning the gap. This CDR3 has 13 amino acids. CDR1 is DFQATT, CDR2 SNEGSKA, per germline (reference sequence). The CDR3 region is CSASMLFNQPQHF. CDR3 sequence (DNA): TGCAGTGCTAGTATGCTATTCAATCAGCCCCAGCATTTT.

This clone was seen more than once but under ten times. The chain carries TRBV28 and TRBJ1-6; D uncertain. The V and J ends lost 9 bases and 10 bases respectively, with 22 bases between them. From germline, CDR1 is MDHEN and CDR2 SYDVKM. This CDR3 region has 15 residues. The CDR3 nucleotides read TGTGCCAGACCAGTTACTACGGGGATAGAGTCACCCCTCCACTTT. The encoded protein is CARPVTTGIESPLHF.

A few counts support this clone. The chain couples TRBV4-2 to TRBJ2-7; 8 positions agree with TRBD1. Trimming at V came to 1 base and at J to 2 bases, leaving 7 bases not matched to a gene. The CDR3 covers 16 residues. Germline CDR1 reads LGHNA; CDR2 reads YNFKEQ. CDR3 coding DNA: TGTGCCAGCAGCCAAGGGAGCAGGACAGGGCCCTACGAGCAGTACTTC. The encoded protein is CASSQGSRTGPYEQYF.

The chain joins TRBV6-6 to TRBJ1-6; weak D call: TRBD1 (6 bases). CDR1 is MNHNY, CDR2 SVGAGI, per germline (reference sequence). The V and J ends lost 6 bases and 9 bases respectively, with 15 bases between them. The CDR3 consists of 14 residues. CDR3 loop: CASSLQGLGSPLHF. The CDR3 DNA follows: TGTGCCAGCAGCCTACAGGGTTTGGGTTCACCCCTCCACTTT.

This rearrangement joins TRBV2 to TRBJ1-6; D perhaps matches TRBD1 (5 bases). CDR1 is SNHLY, CDR2 FYNNEI, per germline. The CDR3 totals 14 residues. Deletions cut 9 bases from V and 3 bases from J, with 12 bases between. The CDR3 loop reads CASLQAVYNSPLHF. The CDR3, as DNA: TGTGCCAGTCTACAGGCCGTCTATAATTCACCCCTCCACTTT.

The V call is TRBV27, the J call TRBJ2-7; possibly TRBD1 for D (5 bases). V was cut by 4 bases and J by 5 bases, with 18 bases left in between. This CDR3 has 15 amino acids. The germline V gene has CDR1 MNHEY and CDR2 SMNVEV (reference sequence). The DNA for the CDR3 is TGTGCCAGCAGTTGGAAGCAGGGAATTGGCCACGAGCAGTACTTC. Encoded protein: CASSWKQGIGHEQYF.

This clone was found once. This rearrangement joins TRBV28 to TRBJ1-5, with TRBD1 as a possible D gene (5 bases). The CDR3 has 16 amino acids. Germline CDR1 is MDHEN and CDR2 is SYDVKM. Trimming stripped 5 bases from V and 3 bases from J, with 17 bases between. The CDR3 loop reads CASSPHRGGINQPQHF. CDR3 coding DNA: TGTGCCAGCAGTCCCCACCGGGGGGGGATCAATCAGCCCCAGCATTTT.

This clone turned up a few times. The chain has TRBV21-1 and TRBJ1-2; the table names TRBD1, a call not compared with the DNA. TRBV21-1 is a listed pseudogene. The CDR3 contains 13 residues. The chain's CDR3 is CASSRGRDYGYTF. In DNA form, the CDR3 reads TGTGCCAGCAGCAGGGGGCGTGACTATGGCTACACCTTC.

The V call is TRBV2, the J call TRBJ2-1; no clear D gene. CDR1 is SNHLY, CDR2 FYNNEI, per germline. This CDR3 has 15 amino acids. Trimming removed 7 bases at V and 4 bases at J, with 17 bases between. Here the CDR3 DNA reads TGTGCCAGCACCGATAACCGTCGGGTGTACAATGAGCAGTTCTTC. Translation: CASTDNRRVYNEQFF.

This clone was seen a single time. V is TRBV2 and J is TRBJ1-6, with TRBD1 matching 10 bases. This CDR3 region has 15 residues. V dropped 6 bases and J dropped 10; count of bases not matched to a gene: 9. Germline V CDR1 and CDR2: SNHLY, FYNNEI. The CDR3 protein is CASSYGQGVRSPLHF. The DNA for the CDR3 is TGTGCCAGCAGCTACGGACAGGGGGTAAGATCACCCCTCCACTTT.

The table lists this clone with a few counts. The CDR3 loop reads CASSRPQGALSAGNTIYF. CDR3 sequence (DNA): TGCGCCAGCAGCCGACCACAGGGGGCTCTTAGCGCTGGAAACACCATATATTTT. The genes are TRBV4-1 and TRBJ1-3; 9 bases are a match to TRBD1. The CDR3 has 18 residues. Germline CDR1 reads MGHRA; CDR2 reads YSYEKL. J gave up 2 bases and V 4 bases, and 12 bases lay outside the gene matches.

The chain couples TRBV12-2 to TRBJ1-5; the table calls TRBD1, which could not be checked here. TRBV12-2 represents a pseudogene. This CDR3 has 16 amino acids. The CDR3 loop reads CASRLGGQRLNQPQHF. CDR3 nucleotides: TGTGCAAGTCGCTTAGGGGGACAGCGGCTCAATCAGCCCCAGCATTTT.

The rearrangement links TRBV10-3 to TRBJ2-7, with D perhaps TRBD2 (7 bases). CDR1 and CDR2 (germline): ENHRY, SYGVKD. The CDR3 runs to 14 residues. The V gene lost 6 bases and the J gene lost 4 bases, with 16 bases spanning the gap. This CDR3 reads CAIREGGGAYEQYF. Here the CDR3 DNA reads TGTGCCATCAGGGAGGGGGGGGGCGCATACGAGCAGTACTTC.

The chain employs TRBV19 and TRBJ2-2; 9 positions agree with TRBD2. CDR3 length: 16 residues. CDR1 is LNHDA, CDR2 SQIVND, per germline (reference sequence). V was pared by 6 bases and J by 5 bases, with 10 bases of the junction left unmatched. The CDR3 sequence is CASRPLAGGRTGELFF. DNA for the CDR3: TGTGCCAGTAGACCCTTGGCGGGGGGGCGTACCGGGGAGCTGTTTTTT.

V is TRBV27 and J is TRBJ2-1; 8 bases match TRBD2. V shed 5 bases and J 3 bases; nucleotides not matched to a gene: 15. Germline CDR1 is MNHEY and CDR2 is SMNVEV (reference sequence). This CDR3 comprises 18 residues. The CDR3 loop reads CASSPLPGGPTIYNEQFF. In nucleotides, the CDR3 is TGTGCCAGCAGTCCCTTGCCGGGGGGGCCTACAATCTACAATGAGCAGTTCTTC.

The count of this clone is one. The rearrangement uses TRBV7-2 and TRBJ1-6, with 8 bases that match TRBD1. The V segment lost 8 bases and the J segment 7 bases; nucleotides outside the gene matches: 4. This CDR3 spans 13 amino acids. Germline lookup yields CDR1 SGHTA and CDR2 FQGNSA. In DNA, the CDR3 is TGTGCCAGCGGACGGGACAGGAATTCACCCCTCCACTTT. Its translation: CASGRDRNSPLHF.

This clone has only one observation. This CDR3 reads CASSPQLAGTGIAGELFF. The CDR3 DNA is TGTGCCAGCAGCCCACAATTGGCCGGGACAGGGATCGCCGGGGAGCTGTTTTTT. The chain links TRBV9 to TRBJ2-2; 9 bases match TRBD1. V gave up 4 bases and J gave up 6 bases; unmatched junction bases: 16. CDR3 size: 18 residues. In germline, CDR1 is SGDLS, CDR2 YYNGEE.

The chain uses TRBV5-6 and TRBJ1-3; 10 bases line up with TRBD1. V gave up 4 bases and J gave up 6 bases; unmatched junction bases: 10. The CDR3 has 16 residues. Germline V gene lookup returns CDR1 SGHDT and CDR2 YYEEEE. The CDR3 reads CASSPRPGTGVNTIYF. CDR3 in DNA: TGTGCCAGCAGCCCCAGACCTGGGACAGGGGTAAACACCATATATTTT. Complete variable domain (other parts from reference TRBV5-6 and TRBJ1-3): DAGVTQSPTHLIKTRGQQVTLRCSPKSGHDTVSWYQQALGQGPQFIFQYYEEEERQRGNFPDRFSGHQFPNYSSELNVNALLLGDSALYLCASSPRPGTGVNTIYFGEGSWLTVV.

This chain connects TRBV19 to TRBJ1-1; 11 bases match TRBD1. Germline lookup yields CDR1 LNHDA and CDR2 SQIVND (reference sequence). V lost 6 bases to trimming and J lost 0 bases; unmatched junction nucleotides: 9. This CDR3 is 17 amino acids long. The CDR3 spells CASRGWTGGEMNTEAFF. For the CDR3, the DNA is TGTGCCAGTAGGGGATGGACAGGGGGCGAAATGAACACTGAAGCTTTCTTT.

The V and J genes are TRBV5-1 and TRBJ2-5, with 7 bases matching TRBD1. The V gene end was trimmed by 5 bases and the J gene end by 2 bases; junction bases not matched to a gene: 6. Looked up from germline, CDR1 is SGHRS and CDR2 is YFSETQ. The CDR3 totals 14 residues. The CDR3 spells CASSSRDRQETQYF. The CDR3 coding sequence is TGCGCCAGCAGTTCCCGGGACAGACAAGAGACCCAGTACTTC. The full variable domain, with the rest looked up from reference TRBV5-1 and TRBJ2-5, is KAGVTQTPRYLIKTRGQQVTLSCSPISGHRSVSWYQQTPGQGLQFLFEYFSETQRNKGNFPGRFSGRQFSNSRSEMNVSTLELGDSALYLCASSSRDRQETQYFGPGTRLLVL.

The chain uses TRBV10-3 and TRBJ2-2, with 10 positions matching TRBD2. Germline CDR1 and CDR2: ENHRY and SYGVKD. This CDR3 contains 17 residues. Trimming at V came to 2 bases and at J to 1 base, leaving 4 bases not matched to a gene. CDR3 DNA sequence: TGTGCCATCAGTGAGCCGGGACTAGCGATGAACACCGGGGAGCTGTTTTTT. Translating it yields CAISEPGLAMNTGELFF.

The chain joins TRBV5-6 to TRBJ2-3, with 7 bases lining up with TRBD1. The germline V gene has CDR1 SGHDT and CDR2 YYEEEE. V gave up 10 bases and J gave up 6 bases; unmatched junction bases: 11. The CDR3 sequence is 13 residues long. This CDR3 is CASRDRGLDTQYF. The CDR3 DNA follows: TGTGCCTCCCGGGACAGAGGGTTGGATACGCAGTATTTT.

The DNA for the CDR3 is TGTGCCAGCAGCCACGCCGGGACAGGCGATTACGAGCAGTACTTC. Translating it yields CASSHAGTGDYEQYF. The chain employs TRBV28 and TRBJ2-7; 8 nucleotides line up with TRBD1. This CDR3 contains 15 residues. V was pared by 6 bases and J by 4 bases, with 11 bases of the junction left unmatched. The V gene's germline CDR1 is MDHEN and CDR2 SYDVKM.

The rearrangement links TRBV15 to TRBJ2-7, with 7 bases matching TRBD1. Germline-derived CDR1 and CDR2 are LNHNV and YYDKDF (reference sequence). This CDR3 comprises 14 residues. The J segment lost 3 bases and the V segment lost 6 bases, leaving 8 bases of the junction unmatched. CDR3 bases: TGTGCCACCAGGCGAACAGGGGACGGCTACGAGCAGTACTTC. Amino acid sequence: CATRRTGDGYEQYF.

This chain links TRBV6-5 with TRBJ1-5; 7 bases are a match to TRBD1. Germline lookup yields CDR1 MNHEY and CDR2 SVGAGI. The CDR3 is 15 residues long. Trimming removed 6 bases from V and 7 bases from J; junction bases left unmatched: 12. The CDR3 spells CASRGEQGLGQPQHF. The CDR3 DNA reads as TGTGCCAGCAGGGGGGAACAGGGGTTGGGGCAGCCCCAGCATTTT.

The CDR3 loop reads CASSSFGTRGTGELFF. CDR3 nucleotide sequence: TGCGCCAGCAGCTCGTTCGGGACTAGGGGCACCGGGGAGCTGTTTTTT. V gene TRBV5-1 combines with J gene TRBJ2-2; 8 bases line up with TRBD2. CDR1 SGHRS and CDR2 YFSETQ come from the germline V gene. The CDR3 loop spans 16 amino acids. After removal of 3 bases from V and 4 bases from J, the junction contained 8 bases not matched to a gene.

J is TRBJ2-7 and V is TRBV6-5; 7 nucleotides align to TRBD1. The length of the CDR3 is 15 residues. J lost 3 bases, V lost 6 bases, and 11 bases had no gene match. Per the germline V gene, CDR1 is MNHEY and CDR2 is SVGAGI. The CDR3 nucleotides read TGTGCCAGCAGCTCCTGGACAGGTGGGAGCTACGAGCAGTACTTC. Amino acid sequence: CASSSWTGGSYEQYF.

As for this clone: Distinct nucleotide sequences in the sample also encode this CDR3. The chain has TRBV6-5 and TRBJ2-2; D remains ambiguous. Germline CDR1 is MNHEY and CDR2 is SVGAGI. Deletions cut 0 bases from V and 4 bases from J, with 6 bases between. The CDR3 loop spans 14 amino acids. CDR3 protein: CASSYSATTGELFF. The CDR3 DNA reads as TGTGCCAGCAGTTACTCGGCAACCACCGGGGAGCTGTTTTTT.